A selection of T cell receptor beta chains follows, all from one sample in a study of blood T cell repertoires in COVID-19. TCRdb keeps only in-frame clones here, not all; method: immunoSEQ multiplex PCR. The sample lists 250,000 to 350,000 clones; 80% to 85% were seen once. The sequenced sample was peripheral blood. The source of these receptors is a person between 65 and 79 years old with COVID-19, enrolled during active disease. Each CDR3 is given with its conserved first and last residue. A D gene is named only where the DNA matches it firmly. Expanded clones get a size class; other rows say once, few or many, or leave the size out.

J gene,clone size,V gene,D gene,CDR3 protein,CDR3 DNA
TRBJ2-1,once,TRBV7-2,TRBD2,CASSLRTSGGAYNEQFF,TGTGCCAGCAGCCTCAGAACTAGCGGGGGCGCCTACAATGAGCAGTTCTTC
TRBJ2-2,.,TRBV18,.,CASSPPRSSGELFF,TGTGCCAGCTCACCACCACGGTCATCCGGGGAGCTGTTTTTT
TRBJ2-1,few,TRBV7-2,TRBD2,CASSPRLAVYNEQFF,TGTGCCAGCAGCCCTCGACTAGCGGTCTACAATGAGCAGTTCTTC
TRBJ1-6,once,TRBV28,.,CASSYIGSPLHF,TGTGCCAGCAGTTACATTGGTTCACCCCTCCACTTT
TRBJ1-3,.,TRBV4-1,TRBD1,CASSQGDRGQAGNTIYF,TGCGCCAGCAGCCAAGGCGACAGGGGGCAGGCTGGAAACACCATATATTTT
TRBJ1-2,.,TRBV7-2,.,CASSLQTATNYGYTF,TGTGCCAGCAGCTTACAGACTGCTACTAACTATGGCTACACCTTC
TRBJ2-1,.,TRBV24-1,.,CATSPGVANNEQFF,TGTGCCACCAGTCCGGGAGTCGCTAACAATGAGCAGTTCTTC
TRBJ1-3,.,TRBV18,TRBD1,CASSPRTGSSGNTIYF,TGTGCCAGCTCACCACGGACAGGGAGCTCTGGAAACACCATATATTTT
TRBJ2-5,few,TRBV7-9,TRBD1,CASSLRQGAQETQYF,TGTGCCAGCAGCCTTCGACAGGGCGCTCAAGAGACCCAGTACTTC
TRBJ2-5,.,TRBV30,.,CAWSVQEGLGSYF,TGTGCCTGGAGTGTACAGGAGGGGCTGGGGTCCTACTTC
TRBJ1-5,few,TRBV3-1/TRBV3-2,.,CASSQAVNQPQHF,TGTGCCAGCAGCCAAGCCGTGAATCAGCCCCAGCATTTT
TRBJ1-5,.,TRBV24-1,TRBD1,CATSDSGTGVNQPQHF,TGTGCCACCAGTGATTCCGGGACAGGGGTCAATCAGCCCCAGCATTTT
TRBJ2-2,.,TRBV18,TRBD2,CASSPRTKTSGRSDTGELFF,TGTGCCAGCTCACCACGAACAAAGACTAGCGGGAGGTCGGACACCGGGGAGCTGTTTTTT
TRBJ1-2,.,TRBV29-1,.,CSSGGYSYGYTF,TGCAGCTCCGGGGGGTACTCCTATGGCTACACCTTC
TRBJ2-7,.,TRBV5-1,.,CASSLDSSSYEQYF,TGCGCCAGCAGCTTAGACAGTTCCTCCTACGAGCAGTACTTC
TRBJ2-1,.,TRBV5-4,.,CASSWVGGRYNEQFF,TGTGCCAGCAGCTGGGTCGGCGGCCGATACAATGAGCAGTTCTTC
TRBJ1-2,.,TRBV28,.,CASSLRAGIYGYTF,TGTGCCAGCAGTTTACGGGCAGGGATCTATGGCTACACCTTC
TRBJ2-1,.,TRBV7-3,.,CASSPLGQYYNEQFF,TGTGCCAGCAGCCCATTGGGCCAATACTACAATGAGCAGTTCTTC
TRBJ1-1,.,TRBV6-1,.,CASSEIQGSEAFF,TGTGCCAGCAGTGAAATCCAGGGTTCCGAAGCTTTCTTT
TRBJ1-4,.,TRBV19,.,CASRRDTGRNNEKLFF,TGTGCCAGTAGAAGGGACACCGGAAGAAATAATGAAAAACTGTTTTTT
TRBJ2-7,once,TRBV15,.,CATSREGLASVGEQYF,TGTGCCACCAGCAGAGAAGGGTTGGCTAGCGTGGGCGAGCAGTACTTC
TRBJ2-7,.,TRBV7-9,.,CASSSLGRSGYEQYF,TGTGCCAGCAGCTCCCTGGGGCGATCGGGCTACGAGCAGTACTTC
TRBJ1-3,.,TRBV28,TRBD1,CASSFPGQGVYTIYF,TGTGCCAGCAGTTTTCCGGGACAGGGGGTTTACACCATATATTTT
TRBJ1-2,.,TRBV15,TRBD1,CATSNDRGPVGYTF,TGTGCCACCAGCAACGACAGGGGGCCGGTTGGCTACACCTTC
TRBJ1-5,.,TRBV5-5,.,CASSPVSYSNQPQHF,TGTGCCAGCAGCCCAGTAAGTTATAGCAATCAGCCCCAGCATTTT
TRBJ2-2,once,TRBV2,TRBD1,CASSGAGGLTGELFF,TGTGCCAGCAGTGGAGCAGGGGGCTTAACCGGGGAGCTGTTTTTT
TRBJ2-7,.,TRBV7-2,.,CASSLGGQTYEQYF,TGTGCCAGCAGCTTAGGAGGACAGACCTACGAGCAGTACTTC
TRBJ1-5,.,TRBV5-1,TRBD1,CASSLGGTGNQPQHF,TGCGCCAGCAGCTTGGGAGGGACAGGGAATCAGCCCCAGCATTTT
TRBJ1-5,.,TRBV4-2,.,CASSQAQTTFLLNQPQHF,TGTGCCAGCAGCCAAGCACAGACAACTTTTCTATTAAATCAGCCCCAGCATTTT
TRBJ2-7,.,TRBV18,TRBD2,CASSPTSGGLKTYEQYF,TGTGCCAGCTCACCGACTAGCGGGGGCTTAAAAACCTACGAGCAGTACTTC
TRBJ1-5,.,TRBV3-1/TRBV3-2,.,CASSRGTTGEPQHF,TGTGCCAGCAGCCGAGGGACAACCGGGGAGCCCCAGCATTTT
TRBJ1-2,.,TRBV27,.,CASSLRGGDYGYTF,TGTGCCAGCAGTTTAAGGGGGGGTGACTATGGCTACACCTTC
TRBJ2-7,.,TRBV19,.,CASSIEEGGYEQYF,TGTGCCAGTAGTATAGAAGAAGGGGGCTACGAGCAGTACTTC
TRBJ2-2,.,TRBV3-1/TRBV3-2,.,CASSQDSQACTGELFF,TGTGCCAGCAGCCAAGATTCCCAGGCTTGCACCGGGGAGCTGTTTTTT
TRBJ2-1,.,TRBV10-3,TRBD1,CAIRGDRGGYNEQFF,TGTGCCATCAGAGGCGACAGGGGAGGCTACAATGAGCAGTTCTTC
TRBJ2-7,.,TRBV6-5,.,CASSYRRYRDYEQYF,TGTGCCAGCAGTTACAGGAGGTACAGGGATTACGAGCAGTACTTC
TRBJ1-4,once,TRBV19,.,CASSPGQNPAANEKLFF,TGTGCCAGTAGTCCCGGACAGAATCCGGCGGCTAATGAAAAACTGTTTTTT
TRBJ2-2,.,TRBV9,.,CASSVGENTGELFF,TGTGCCAGCAGCGTAGGAGAGAACACCGGGGAGCTGTTTTTT
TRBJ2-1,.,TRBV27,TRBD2,CASSFGTSGGFLFF,TGTGCCAGCAGTTTTGGGACTAGCGGGGGTTTCTTGTTCTTC
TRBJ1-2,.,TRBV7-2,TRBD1,CASSSGGQGAGGYTF,TGTGCCAGCAGCTCGGGGGGACAGGGTGCAGGAGGCTACACCTTC
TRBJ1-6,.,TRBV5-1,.,CASSLLSSYNSPLHF,TGCGCCAGCAGCTTGCTGAGCTCCTATAATTCACCCCTCCACTTT
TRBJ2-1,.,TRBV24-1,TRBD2,CATSDFGRTGSGGRQFF,TGTGCCACCAGTGATTTCGGTAGAACGGGTTCGGGGGGGAGGCAGTTCTTC
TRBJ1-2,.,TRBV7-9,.,CASSLGGVGYTF,TGTGCCAGCAGCTTGGGTGGAGTTGGCTACACCTTC
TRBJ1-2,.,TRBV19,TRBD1,CASSRGQGANGYGYTF,TGTGCCAGTTCCAGGGGACAGGGAGCCAACGGCTATGGCTACACCTTC